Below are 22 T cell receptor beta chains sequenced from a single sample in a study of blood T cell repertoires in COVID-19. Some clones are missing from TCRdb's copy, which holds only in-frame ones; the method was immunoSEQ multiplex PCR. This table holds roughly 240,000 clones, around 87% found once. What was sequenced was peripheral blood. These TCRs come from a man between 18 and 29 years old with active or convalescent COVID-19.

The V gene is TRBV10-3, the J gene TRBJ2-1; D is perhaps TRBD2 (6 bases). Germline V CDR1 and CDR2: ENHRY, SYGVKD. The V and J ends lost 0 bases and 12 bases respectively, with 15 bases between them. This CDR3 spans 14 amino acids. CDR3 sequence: CAISESDGTHLQFF. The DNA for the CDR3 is TGTGCCATCAGTGAGTCTGATGGGACTCATTTGCAGTTCTTC.

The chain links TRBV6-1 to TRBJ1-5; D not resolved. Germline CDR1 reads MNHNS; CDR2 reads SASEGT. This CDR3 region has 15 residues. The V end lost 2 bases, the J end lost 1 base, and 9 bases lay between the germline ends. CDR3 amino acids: CASSEPGISNQPQHF. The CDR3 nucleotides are TGTGCCAGCAGTGAACCGGGTATCAGCAATCAGCCCCAGCATTTT.

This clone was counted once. The CDR3 reads CASSLGQGNQPQHF. Written as DNA, the CDR3 is TGTGCCAGCAGCCTAGGACAGGGGAATCAGCCCCAGCATTTT. The chain carries TRBV28 and TRBJ1-5; 9 bases match TRBD1. The ends lost 6 bases at V and 4 bases at J; junction bases unmatched: 4. The CDR3 is made up of 14 amino acids. Germline assignment: CDR1 MDHEN and CDR2 SYDVKM.

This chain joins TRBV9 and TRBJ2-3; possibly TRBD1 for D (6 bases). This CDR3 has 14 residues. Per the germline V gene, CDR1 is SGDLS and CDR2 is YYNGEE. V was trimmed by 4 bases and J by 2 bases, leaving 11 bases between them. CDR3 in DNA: TGTGCCAGCAGCTTAGGACAGCTCACAGATACGCAGTATTTT. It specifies CASSLGQLTDTQYF.

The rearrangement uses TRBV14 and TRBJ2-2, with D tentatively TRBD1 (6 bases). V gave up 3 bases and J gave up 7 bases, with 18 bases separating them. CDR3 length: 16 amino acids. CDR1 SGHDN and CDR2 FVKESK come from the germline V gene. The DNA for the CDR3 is TGTGCCAGCAGCCAGCCAATTGGAAGGGGGAACGGGGAGCTGTTTTTT. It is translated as CASSQPIGRGNGELFF.

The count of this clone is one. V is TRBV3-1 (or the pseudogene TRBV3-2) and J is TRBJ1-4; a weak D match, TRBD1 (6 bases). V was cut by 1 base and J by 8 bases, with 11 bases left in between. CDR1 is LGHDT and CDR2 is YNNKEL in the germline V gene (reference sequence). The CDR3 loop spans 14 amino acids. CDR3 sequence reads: CASSQVTGSEKLFF. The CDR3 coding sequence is TGTGCCAGCAGCCAAGTTACAGGGTCAGAAAAACTGTTTTTT.

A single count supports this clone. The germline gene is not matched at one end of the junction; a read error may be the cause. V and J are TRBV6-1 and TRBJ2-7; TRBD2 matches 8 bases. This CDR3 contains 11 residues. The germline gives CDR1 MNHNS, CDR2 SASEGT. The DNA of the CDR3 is TGTGCCAGCAGTGAAATAGCGGGGTTACACTTC. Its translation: CASSEIAGLHF.

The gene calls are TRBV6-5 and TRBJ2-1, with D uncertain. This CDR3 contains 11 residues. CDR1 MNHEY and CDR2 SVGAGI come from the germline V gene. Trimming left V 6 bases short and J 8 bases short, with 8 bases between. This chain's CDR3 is CASRVADEQFF. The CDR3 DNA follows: TGTGCCAGCAGGGTAGCTGATGAGCAGTTCTTC.

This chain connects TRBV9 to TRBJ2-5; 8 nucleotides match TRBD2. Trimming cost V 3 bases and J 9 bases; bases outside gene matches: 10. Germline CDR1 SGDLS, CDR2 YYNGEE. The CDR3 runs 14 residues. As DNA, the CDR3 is TGTGCCAGCAGCGACCGGGAGGGGGAGAGGTCCCAGTACTTC. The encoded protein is CASSDREGERSQYF. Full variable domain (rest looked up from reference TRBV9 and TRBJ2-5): DSGVTQTPKHLITATGQRVTLRCSPRSGDLSVYWYQQSLDQGLQFLIQYYNGEERAKGNILERFSAQQFPDLHSELNLSSLELGDSALYFCASSDREGERSQYFGPGTRLLVL.

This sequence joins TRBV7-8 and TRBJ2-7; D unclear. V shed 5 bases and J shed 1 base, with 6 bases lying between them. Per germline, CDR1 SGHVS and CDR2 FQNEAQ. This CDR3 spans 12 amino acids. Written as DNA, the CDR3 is TGTGCCAGCAGCCCCCAGTCCTACGAGCAGTACTTC. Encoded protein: CASSPQSYEQYF.

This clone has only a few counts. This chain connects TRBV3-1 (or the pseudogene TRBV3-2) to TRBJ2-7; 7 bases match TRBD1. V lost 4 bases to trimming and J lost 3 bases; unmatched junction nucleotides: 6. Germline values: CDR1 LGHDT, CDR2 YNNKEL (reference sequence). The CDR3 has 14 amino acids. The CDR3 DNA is TGTGCCAGCAGCCTCGTCCGGGACAGCTACGAGCAGTACTTC. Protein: CASSLVRDSYEQYF.

The CDR3: CASAVGLGTEAFF. The CDR3 coding sequence is TGTGCCAGCGCCGTGGGGCTAGGAACTGAAGCTTTCTTT. The chain is built from TRBV27 and TRBJ1-1; D may be TRBD1 (5 bases). Germline CDR1 MNHEY, CDR2 SMNVEV (reference sequence). V was cut by 8 bases and J by 5 bases, with 15 bases left in between. This CDR3 is 13 amino acids long.

CDR3 in DNA: TGTGCCAGCAGACCGGGACAGGGAGAGACCCAGTACTTC. This sequence encodes CASRPGQGETQYF. The rearrangement joins TRBV6-5 to TRBJ2-5, with TRBD1 matching 9 bases. Unmatched junction bases numbered 3, after V lost 6 bases and J lost 4 bases. Germline-derived CDR1 and CDR2 are MNHEY and SVGAGI. The CDR3 length is 13 residues.

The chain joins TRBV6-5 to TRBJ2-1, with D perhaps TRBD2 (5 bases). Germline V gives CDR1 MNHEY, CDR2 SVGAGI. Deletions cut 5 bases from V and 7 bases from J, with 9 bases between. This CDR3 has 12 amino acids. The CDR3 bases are TGTGCCAGCAGTCCCCCGGGAAATGAGCAGTTCTTC. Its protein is CASSPPGNEQFF.

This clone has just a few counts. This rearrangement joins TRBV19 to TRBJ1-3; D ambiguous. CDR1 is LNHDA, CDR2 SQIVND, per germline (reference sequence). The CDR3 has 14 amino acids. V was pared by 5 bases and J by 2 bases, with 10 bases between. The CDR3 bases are TGTGCCAGTAGTGTGGGCAGCACTGGAAACACCATATATTTT. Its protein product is CASSVGSTGNTIYF.

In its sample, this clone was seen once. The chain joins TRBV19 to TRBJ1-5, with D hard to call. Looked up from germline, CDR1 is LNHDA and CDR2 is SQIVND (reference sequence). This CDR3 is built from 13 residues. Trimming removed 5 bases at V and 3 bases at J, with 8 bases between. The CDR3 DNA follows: TGTGCCAGTAGTTCCAGACTCAATCAGCCCCAGCATTTT. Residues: CASSSRLNQPQHF. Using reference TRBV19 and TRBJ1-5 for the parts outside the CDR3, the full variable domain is DGGITQSPKYLFRKEGQNVTLSCEQNLNHDAMYWYRQDPGQGLRLIYYSQIVNDFQKGDIAEGYSVSREKKESFPLTVTSAQKNPTAFYLCASSSRLNQPQHFGDGTRLSIL.

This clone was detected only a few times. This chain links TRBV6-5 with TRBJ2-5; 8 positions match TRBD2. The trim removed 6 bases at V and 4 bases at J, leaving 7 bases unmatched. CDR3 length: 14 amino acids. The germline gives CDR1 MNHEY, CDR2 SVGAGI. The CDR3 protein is CASSYAGGLETQYF. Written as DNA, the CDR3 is TGTGCCAGCAGCTACGCGGGGGGCTTAGAGACCCAGTACTTC.

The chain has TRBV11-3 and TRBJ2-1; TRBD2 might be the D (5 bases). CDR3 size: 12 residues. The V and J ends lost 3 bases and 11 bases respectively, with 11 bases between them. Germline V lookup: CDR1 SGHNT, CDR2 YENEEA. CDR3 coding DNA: TGTGCCAGCAGCTTTCCCCTAGCTAAGCAGTTCTTC. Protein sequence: CASSFPLAKQFF.

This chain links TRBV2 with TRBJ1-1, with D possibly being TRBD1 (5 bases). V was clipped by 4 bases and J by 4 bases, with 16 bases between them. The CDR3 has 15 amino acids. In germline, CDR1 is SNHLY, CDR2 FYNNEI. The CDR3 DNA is TGTGCCAGCAGTGGAGCGGGCCCCGGGGGCACTGAAGCTTTCTTT. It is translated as CASSGAGPGGTEAFF.

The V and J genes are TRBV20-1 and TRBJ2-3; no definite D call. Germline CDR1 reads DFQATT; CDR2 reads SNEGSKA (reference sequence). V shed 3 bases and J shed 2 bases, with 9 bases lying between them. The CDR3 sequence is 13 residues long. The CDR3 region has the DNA TGCAGTGCTAGTGATCCTCCCACAGATACGCAGTATTTT. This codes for CSASDPPTDTQYF.

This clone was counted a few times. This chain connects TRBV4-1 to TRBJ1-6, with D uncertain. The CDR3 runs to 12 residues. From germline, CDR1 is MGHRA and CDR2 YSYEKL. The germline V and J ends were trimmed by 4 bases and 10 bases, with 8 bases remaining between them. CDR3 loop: CASSPFGSPLHF. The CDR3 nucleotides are TGCGCCAGCAGCCCCTTCGGGTCACCCCTCCACTTT.

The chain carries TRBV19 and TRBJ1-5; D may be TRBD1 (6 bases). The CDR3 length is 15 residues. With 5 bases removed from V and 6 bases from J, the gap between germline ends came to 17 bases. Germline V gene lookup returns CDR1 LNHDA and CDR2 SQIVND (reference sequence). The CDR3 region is CASSPGQRGVQPQHF. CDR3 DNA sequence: TGTGCCAGTAGTCCAGGACAGCGGGGAGTTCAGCCCCAGCATTTT.